This T cell receptor beta chain comes out of a study of STAT5B mutations in CD4+ large granular lymphocyte leukemia. Study information: The CDR3 'QG' motif was associated with a particular HLA allele among healthy donors.

Some clones are missing from TCRdb's copy, which holds only in-frame ones; the method was immunoSEQ multiplex PCR. Of roughly 40,000 clones listed, roughly 83% are singletons. Study conclusions and caveats: Without putative leukemic clones, patient CD4-sorted repertoires remained more clonal than healthy CD4+ repertoires.

As to this clone: The antigen is undetermined.

V lost 5 bases and J lost 0, with 10 bases in between. Looked up from germline, CDR1 is MNHNY and CDR2 is SVGAGI (reference sequence). There are 14 residues in the CDR3. Input material: CD4+ T cells from blood buffy coats. The chain couples TRBV6-6 to TRBJ1-1; D call uncertain. The TCR originated in a human donor in good health. CDR3 nucleotide sequence: TGTGCCAGCAGTCTCAACCGTTTGAACACTGAAGCTTTCTTT. Protein: CASSLNRLNTEAFF.